This T cell receptor (beta chain) was sequenced in a study of beta chain features in type 1 diabetes. The wider study: All samples together contributed almost 110,000,000 sorted cells for examination. Study results and limitations: A closer apparent resemblance between naive, central memory and Treg TCRB repertoires was seen in patients than in healthy donors. All four CD4+ subsets of Type 1 diabetes patients contained TCRB CDR3s that were moderately but significantly shorter.

This clone came up many times. Its antigen is as yet unknown. Isolated RNA was reverse transcribed in full, so expressed TCRB transcripts were sequenced. Sequencing was performed with immunoSEQ multiplex PCR; in TCRdb, only in-frame clones are kept and a portion is missing. The table includes some 270,000 clones, roughly 8% detected once. Sequencing input: central memory CD4+ T cells from blood. The sequence was collected from a woman aged 18-29 years in good health.

The CDR3 here is CASSSGRQGRNEQFF. CDR3 in DNA: TGTGCCAGCAGCTCAGGGAGGCAGGGGCGGAATGAGCAGTTCTTC. J is TRBJ2-1 and V is TRBV7-2; the D call may be TRBD1 or TRBD2 (6 bases each). Trimming removed 4 bases from V and 7 bases from J, with 17 bases in between. This CDR3 comprises 15 residues. Germline V CDR1 and CDR2: SGHTA, FQGNSA.